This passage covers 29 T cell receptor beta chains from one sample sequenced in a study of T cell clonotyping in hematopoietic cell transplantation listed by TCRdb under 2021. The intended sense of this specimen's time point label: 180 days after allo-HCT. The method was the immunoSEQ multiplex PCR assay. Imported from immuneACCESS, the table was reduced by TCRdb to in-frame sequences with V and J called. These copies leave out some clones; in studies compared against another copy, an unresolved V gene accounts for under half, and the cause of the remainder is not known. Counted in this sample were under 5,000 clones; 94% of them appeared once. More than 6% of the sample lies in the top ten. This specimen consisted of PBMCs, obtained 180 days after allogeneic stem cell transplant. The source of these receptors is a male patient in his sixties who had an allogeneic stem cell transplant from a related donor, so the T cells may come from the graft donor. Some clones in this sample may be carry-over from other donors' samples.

The CDR3 nucleotides are TGTGCCTGGAGCCGGGACCCAACCTACGAGCAGTACTTC. Translating gives CAWSRDPTYEQYF. The rearrangement joins TRBV30 to TRBJ2-7; tentatively, D is TRBD1 or TRBD2 (5 bases each). This CDR3 is 13 amino acids long. Trimming shortened V by 3 bases and J by 2 bases, and 11 bases separated the two germline ends. Germline values: CDR1 GTSNPN, CDR2 SVGIG (reference sequence).

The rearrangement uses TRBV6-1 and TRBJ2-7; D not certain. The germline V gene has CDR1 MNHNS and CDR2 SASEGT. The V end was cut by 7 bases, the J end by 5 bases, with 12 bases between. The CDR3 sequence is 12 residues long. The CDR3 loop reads CASNAIWNEQYF. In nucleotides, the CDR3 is TGTGCCAGCAATGCAATTTGGAACGAGCAGTACTTC.

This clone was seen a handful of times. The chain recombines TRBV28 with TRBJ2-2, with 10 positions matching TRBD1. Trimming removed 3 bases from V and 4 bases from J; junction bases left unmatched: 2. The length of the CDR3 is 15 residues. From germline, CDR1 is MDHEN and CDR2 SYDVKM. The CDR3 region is CASSFRDRGTGELFF. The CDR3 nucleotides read TGTGCCAGCAGTTTCCGGGACAGGGGCACCGGGGAGCTGTTTTTT.

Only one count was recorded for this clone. CDR3 protein: CASSLSSTDYGYTF. In nucleotides, the CDR3 is TGTGCCAGCAGCTTAAGTTCGACAGATTATGGCTACACCTTC. The chain carries TRBV7-9 and TRBJ1-2; a weak D match, TRBD1 (5 bases). From germline, CDR1 is SEHNR and CDR2 FQNEAQ (reference sequence). This CDR3 is 14 amino acids long. V was pared by 2 bases and J by 5 bases, with 12 bases between.

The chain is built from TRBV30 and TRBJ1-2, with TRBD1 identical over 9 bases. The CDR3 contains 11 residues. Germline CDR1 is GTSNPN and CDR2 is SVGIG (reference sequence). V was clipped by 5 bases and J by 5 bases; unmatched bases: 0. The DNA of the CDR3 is TGTGCCTGGGGACAGGGGTATGGCTACACCTTC. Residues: CAWGQGYGYTF.

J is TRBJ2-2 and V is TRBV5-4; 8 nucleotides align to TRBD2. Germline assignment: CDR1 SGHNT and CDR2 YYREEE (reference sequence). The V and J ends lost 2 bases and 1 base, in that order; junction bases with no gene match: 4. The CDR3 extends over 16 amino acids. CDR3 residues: CASSFAGGLNTGELFF. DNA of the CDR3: TGTGCCAGCAGCTTTGCGGGGGGACTGAACACCGGGGAGCTGTTTTTT.

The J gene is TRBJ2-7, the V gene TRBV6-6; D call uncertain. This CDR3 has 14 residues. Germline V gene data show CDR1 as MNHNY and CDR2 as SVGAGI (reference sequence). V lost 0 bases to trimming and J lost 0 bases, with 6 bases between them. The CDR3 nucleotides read TGTGCCAGCAGTTACTCCGATGACTCCTACGAGCAGTACTTC. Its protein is CASSYSDDSYEQYF.

The CDR3 nucleotides are TGTGCCAGCAGCCGAACAGGGTCGAGCAATCAGCCCCAGCATTTT. Amino acid sequence: CASSRTGSSNQPQHF. The rearrangement joins TRBV6-5 to TRBJ1-5, with a weak D call TRBD1 (6 bases). Germline CDR1 MNHEY, CDR2 SVGAGI. V lost 6 bases and J lost 1, with 13 bases in between. This CDR3 comprises 15 residues.

The CDR3 nucleotides are TGTGCCAGCAGCCAAAGGGGGGGTGCCGGGGCCAACGTCCTGACTTTC. Amino acid sequence: CASSQRGGAGANVLTF. The genes are TRBV4-2 and TRBJ2-6; D possibly corresponds to TRBD2 (7 bases). The V end lost 2 bases, the J end lost 4 bases, and 12 bases lay between the germline ends. The CDR3 has 16 amino acids. Germline V lookup: CDR1 LGHNA, CDR2 YNFKEQ.

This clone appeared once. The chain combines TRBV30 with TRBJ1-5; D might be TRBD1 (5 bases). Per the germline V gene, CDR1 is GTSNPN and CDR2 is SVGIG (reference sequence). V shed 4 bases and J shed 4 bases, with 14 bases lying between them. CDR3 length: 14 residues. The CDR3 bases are TGTGCCTGGACGCGGGACGGACGGAATCAGCCCCAGCATTTT. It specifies CAWTRDGRNQPQHF.

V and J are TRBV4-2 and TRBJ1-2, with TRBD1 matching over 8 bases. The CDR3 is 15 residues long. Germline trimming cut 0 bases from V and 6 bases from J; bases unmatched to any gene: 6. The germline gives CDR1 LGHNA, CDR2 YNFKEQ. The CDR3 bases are TGTGCCAGCAGCCAAGAAACATCGACAGGGGATGGCTACACCTTC. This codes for CASSQETSTGDGYTF.

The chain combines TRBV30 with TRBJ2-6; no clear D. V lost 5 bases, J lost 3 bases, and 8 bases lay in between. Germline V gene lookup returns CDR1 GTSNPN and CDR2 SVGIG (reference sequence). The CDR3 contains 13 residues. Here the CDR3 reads CAWSIGGANVLTF. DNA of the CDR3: TGTGCCTGGTCTATAGGTGGGGCCAACGTCCTGACTTTC. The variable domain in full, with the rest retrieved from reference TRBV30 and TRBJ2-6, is SQTIHQWPATLVQPVGSPLSLECTVEGTSNPNLYWYRQAAGRGLQLLFYSVGIGQISSEVPQNLSASRPQDRQFILSSKKLLLSDSGFYLCAWSIGGANVLTFGAGSRLTVL.

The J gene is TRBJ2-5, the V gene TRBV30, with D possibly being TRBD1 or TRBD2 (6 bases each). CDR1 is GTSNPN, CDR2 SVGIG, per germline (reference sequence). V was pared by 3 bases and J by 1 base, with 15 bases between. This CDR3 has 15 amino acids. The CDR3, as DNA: TGTGCCTGGAGCCCCGGGGGCGAACTCCAAGAGACCCAGTACTTC. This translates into CAWSPGGELQETQYF.

The CDR3 reads CSAGQPLNTEAFF. The DNA of the CDR3 is TGCAGCGCCGGACAGCCTCTGAACACTGAAGCTTTCTTT. The chain links TRBV29-1 to TRBJ1-1; possible D gene TRBD1, 6 bases. The germline V and J ends were trimmed by 7 bases and 0 bases, with 12 bases remaining between them. CDR1 is SQVTM, CDR2 ANQGSEA, per germline. The length of the CDR3 is 13 residues.

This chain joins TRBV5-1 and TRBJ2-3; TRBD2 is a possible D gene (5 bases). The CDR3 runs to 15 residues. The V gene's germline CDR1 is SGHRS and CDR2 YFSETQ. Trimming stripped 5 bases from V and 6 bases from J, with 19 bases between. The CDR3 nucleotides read TGCGCCAGCAGGAAGTCGGCTAGCCATGGGGATACGCAGTATTTT. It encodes CASRKSASHGDTQYF.

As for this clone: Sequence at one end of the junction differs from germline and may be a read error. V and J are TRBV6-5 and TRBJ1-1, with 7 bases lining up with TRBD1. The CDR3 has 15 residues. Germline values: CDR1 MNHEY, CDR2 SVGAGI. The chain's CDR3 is CASSYSIDRDTETFF. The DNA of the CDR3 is TGTGCCAGCAGTTACTCAATCGACAGGGACACTGAAACTTTCTTT.

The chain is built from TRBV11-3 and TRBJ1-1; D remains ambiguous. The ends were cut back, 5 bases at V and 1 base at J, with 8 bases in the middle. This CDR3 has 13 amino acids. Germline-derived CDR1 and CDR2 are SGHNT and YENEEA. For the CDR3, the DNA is TGTGCCAGCAGCGAGGACGGGAACACTGAAGCTTTCTTT. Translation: CASSEDGNTEAFF.

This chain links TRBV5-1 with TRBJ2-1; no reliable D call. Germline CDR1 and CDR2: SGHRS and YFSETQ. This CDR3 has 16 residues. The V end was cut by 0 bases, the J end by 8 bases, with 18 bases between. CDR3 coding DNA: TGCGCCAGCAGCTTGGCCCGAGATACGTTGTCCGATGAGCAGTTCTTC. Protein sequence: CASSLARDTLSDEQFF.

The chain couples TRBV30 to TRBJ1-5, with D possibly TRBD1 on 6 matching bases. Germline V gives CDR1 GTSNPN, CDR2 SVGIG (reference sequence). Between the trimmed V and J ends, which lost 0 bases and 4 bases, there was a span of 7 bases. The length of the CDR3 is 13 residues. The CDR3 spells CAWSVGGNQPQHF. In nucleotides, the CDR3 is TGTGCCTGGAGTGTAGGGGGGAATCAGCCCCAGCATTTT.

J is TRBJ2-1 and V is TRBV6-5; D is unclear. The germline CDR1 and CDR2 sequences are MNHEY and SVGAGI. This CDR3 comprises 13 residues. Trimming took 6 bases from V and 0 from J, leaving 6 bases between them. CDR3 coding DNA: TGTGCCAGCAGGAAAGGCTCCTACAATGAGCAGTTCTTC. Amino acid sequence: CASRKGSYNEQFF.

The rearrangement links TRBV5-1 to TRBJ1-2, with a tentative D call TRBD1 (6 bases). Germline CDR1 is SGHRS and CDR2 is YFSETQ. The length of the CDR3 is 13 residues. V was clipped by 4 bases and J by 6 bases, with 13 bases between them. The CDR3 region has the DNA TGCGCCAGCAGCACCGGGACATCTGATGGCTACACCTTC. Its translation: CASSTGTSDGYTF.

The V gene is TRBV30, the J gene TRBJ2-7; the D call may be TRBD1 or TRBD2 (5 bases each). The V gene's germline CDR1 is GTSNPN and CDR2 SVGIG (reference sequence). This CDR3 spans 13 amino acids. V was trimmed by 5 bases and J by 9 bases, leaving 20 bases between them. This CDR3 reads CAWEWMARGGQYF. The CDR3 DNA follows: TGTGCCTGGGAATGGATGGCGAGGGGCGGGCAGTACTTC.

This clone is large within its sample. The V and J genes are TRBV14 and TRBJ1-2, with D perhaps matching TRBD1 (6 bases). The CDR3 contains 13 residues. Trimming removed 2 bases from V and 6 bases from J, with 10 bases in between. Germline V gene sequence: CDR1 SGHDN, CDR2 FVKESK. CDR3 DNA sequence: TGTGCCAGCAGCCAAAGGGACATAAATGGCTACACCTTC. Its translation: CASSQRDINGYTF.

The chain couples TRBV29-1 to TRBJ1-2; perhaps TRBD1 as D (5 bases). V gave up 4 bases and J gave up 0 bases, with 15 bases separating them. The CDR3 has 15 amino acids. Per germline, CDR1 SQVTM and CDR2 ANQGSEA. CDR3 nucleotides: TGCAGCGTTGGGCAGGGAGGCTCAGCTAACTATGGCTACACCTTC. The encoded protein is CSVGQGGSANYGYTF.

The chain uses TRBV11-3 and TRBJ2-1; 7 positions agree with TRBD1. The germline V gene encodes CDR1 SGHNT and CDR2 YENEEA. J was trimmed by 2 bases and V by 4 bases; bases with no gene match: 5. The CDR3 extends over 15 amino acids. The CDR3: CASSSLTGPYNEQFF. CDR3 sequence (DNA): TGTGCCAGCAGCTCTCTGACAGGGCCCTACAATGAGCAGTTCTTC.

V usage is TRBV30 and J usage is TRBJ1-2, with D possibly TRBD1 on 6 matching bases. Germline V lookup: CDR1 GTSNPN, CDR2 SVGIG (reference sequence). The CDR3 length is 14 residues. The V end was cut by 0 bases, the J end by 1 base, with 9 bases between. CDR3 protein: CAWSVQGSNYGYTF. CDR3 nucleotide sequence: TGTGCCTGGAGTGTACAGGGAAGTAACTATGGCTACACCTTC.

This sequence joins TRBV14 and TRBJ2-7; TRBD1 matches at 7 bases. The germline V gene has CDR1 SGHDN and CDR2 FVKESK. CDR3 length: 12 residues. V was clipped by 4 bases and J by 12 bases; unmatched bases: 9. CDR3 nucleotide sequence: TGTGCCAGCAGCCCGAGACAGGGTGTACCGTACTTC. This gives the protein CASSPRQGVPYF.

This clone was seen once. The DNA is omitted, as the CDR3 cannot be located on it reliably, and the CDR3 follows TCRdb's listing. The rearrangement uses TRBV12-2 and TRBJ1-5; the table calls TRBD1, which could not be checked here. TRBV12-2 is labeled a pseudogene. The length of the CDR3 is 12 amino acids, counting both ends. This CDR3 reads CASRCYRCPSHF.

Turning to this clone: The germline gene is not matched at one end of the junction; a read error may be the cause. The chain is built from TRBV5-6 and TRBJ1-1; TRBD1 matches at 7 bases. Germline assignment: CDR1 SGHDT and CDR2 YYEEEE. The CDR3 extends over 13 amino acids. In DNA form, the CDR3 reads TGTGCCAGCAGCCCGACAGGGATCACTGAAGCTTTCTTC. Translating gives CASSPTGITEAFF.